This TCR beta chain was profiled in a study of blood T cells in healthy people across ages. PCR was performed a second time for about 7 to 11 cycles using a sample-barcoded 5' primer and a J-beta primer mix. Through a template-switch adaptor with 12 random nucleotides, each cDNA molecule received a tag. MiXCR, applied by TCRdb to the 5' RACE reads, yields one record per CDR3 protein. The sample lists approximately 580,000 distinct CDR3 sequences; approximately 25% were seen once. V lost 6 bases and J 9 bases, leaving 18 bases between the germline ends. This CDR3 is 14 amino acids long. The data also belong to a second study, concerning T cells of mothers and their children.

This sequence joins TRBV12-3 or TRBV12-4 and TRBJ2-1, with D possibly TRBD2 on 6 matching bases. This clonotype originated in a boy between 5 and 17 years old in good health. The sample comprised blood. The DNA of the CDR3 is TGTGCCAGCAGCCCCGGGGGAGTGGATCCTGAGCAGTTCTTC. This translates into CASSPGGVDPEQFF.